This entry concerns a single T cell receptor beta chain. Seattle patient enrollment occurred during active infection, with longitudinal follow-up thereafter. The sample is drawn from a study of blood T cell repertoires in COVID-19. About the study: COVID-19 samples from acute and convalescent phases originated in the United States, Italy and Spain.

The germline CDR1 and CDR2 sequences are LGHNA and YSLEER. The CDR3 totals 17 residues. V was pared by 4 bases and J by 2 bases, with 7 bases of the junction left unmatched. Original data processing: Nucleated cell number was recorded as an estimate derived from reference gene primer amplification. The protocol was immunoSEQ multiplex PCR, while the TCRdb copy is restricted to in-frame clones and leaves out a portion. Clonal size and the V and J genes are those of that table, whereas D and trimming came from the DNA. The sample consists of about 250,000 clones, around 90% of them appearing once. The chain combines TRBV4-3 with TRBJ2-2, with 10 bases identical to TRBD1. The sequence was obtained from a woman in her sixties with COVID-19, enrolled during active disease. Sequencing input: peripheral blood. CDR3 sequence: CASSPRGTGDNTGELFF. Written as DNA, the CDR3 is TGCGCCAGCAGCCCTCGTGGGACAGGGGATAACACCGGGGAGCTGTTTTTT.